This is a list of T cell receptor beta chains from one sample in a study of identical twins. TCRdb called the 5' RACE reads again in MiXCR, with one record for every CDR3 protein. The sample contains roughly 1,500,000 distinct CDR3 sequences, around a third of which appear only once. The sequencing sample was made of cord blood. The receptors derive from a newborn girl in good health. Each CDR3 is given with its conserved first and last residue. The D gene is left open where the match is weak. Clone size is stated in some rows and not others, as once, few, many or a class when expanded.

J | V | D | size | CDR3 | DNA
TRBJ2-2 | TRBV28 | . | . | CASSLVFRDTGELFF | TGTGCCAGCAGTTTGGTGTTTAGGGACACCGGGGAGCTGTTTTTT
TRBJ2-1 | TRBV4-2 | . | many | CASSARTPSSYNEQFF | TGTGCCAGCAGCGCCAGGACGCCGAGCTCCTACAATGAGCAGTTCTTC
TRBJ1-4 | TRBV27 | . | few | CASSPHSANNEKLFF | TGTGCCAGCAGTCCTCACAGTGCAAATAATGAAAAACTGTTTTTT
TRBJ1-4 | TRBV7-9 | . | . | CASSLERTVGNEKLFF | TGTGCCAGCAGCTTAGAACGAACAGTTGGAAATGAAAAACTGTTTTTT
TRBJ2-7 | TRBV20-1 | TRBD2 | . | CSARDQGLAKGNEQYF | TGCAGTGCTAGAGATCAGGGACTAGCGAAGGGTAATGAGCAGTACTTC
TRBJ2-7 | TRBV7-2 | TRBD2 | . | CASSFGGLGSYEQYF | TGTGCCAGCAGCTTTGGGGGACTAGGTAGTTACGAGCAGTACTTC
TRBJ2-1 | TRBV20-1 | TRBD2 | . | CSATPIGGAHNEQFF | TGCAGTGCTACCCCCATCGGGGGGGCCCACAATGAGCAGTTCTTC
TRBJ1-6 | TRBV20-1 | TRBD1 | few | CSASPGQGAVNNSPLHF | TGCAGTGCTTCCCCCGGGCAGGGGGCAGTGAATAATTCACCCCTCCACTTT
TRBJ2-2 | TRBV20-1 | . | few | CSAREFVRRNTGELFF | TGCAGTGCTAGAGAATTTGTAAGACGGAACACCGGGGAGCTGTTTTTT
TRBJ2-5 | TRBV30 | . | few | CAWSVRNGGLQETQYF | TGTGCCTGGAGTGTACGAAACGGGGGACTCCAAGAGACCCAGTACTTC
TRBJ2-3 | TRBV3-1 | . | few | CASSFRGGMTDTQYF | TGTGCCAGCAGCTTCCGAGGAGGGATGACAGATACGCAGTATTTT
TRBJ1-4 | TRBV6-5 | . | . | CASSYRGPTGSPSSEKLFF | TGTGCCAGCAGTTACCGAGGACCTACAGGGTCCCCTTCTAGTGAAAAACTGTTTTTT
TRBJ1-1 | TRBV27 | TRBD1 | . | CASSSGGTEASF | TGTGCCAGCAGTTCAGGGGGCACTGAAGCTTCCTTT
TRBJ1-2 | TRBV20-1 | TRBD1 | . | CSARGPGTGAFGYTF | TGCAGTGCTAGAGGGCCGGGGACAGGGGCTTTCGGCTACACCTTC
TRBJ2-3 | TRBV20-1 | TRBD2 | few | CSASVAGRPTDTQYF | TGCAGTGCTAGTGTAGCGGGACGACCCACAGATACGCAGTATTTT
TRBJ1-4 | TRBV6-1 | TRBD1 | . | CASSEEWVGFVRTGKEKLFF | TGTGCCAGCAGTGAAGAATGGGTAGGATTTGTTCGGACAGGGAAAGAAAAACTGTTTTTT
TRBJ2-6 | TRBV15 | TRBD1 | few | CATSRKRDSRSGANVLTF | TGTGCCACCAGCAGAAAACGGGACAGTCGCTCTGGGGCCAACGTCCTGACTTTC
TRBJ1-4 | TRBV7-8 | . | . | CASSLARVLGEKLFF | TGTGCCAGCAGCTTAGCTAGGGTGTTAGGGGAAAAACTGTTTTTT
TRBJ1-1 | TRBV2 | TRBD1 | few | CASSVQGSTEAFF | TGTGCCAGCAGTGTACAGGGGAGCACTGAAGCTTTCTTT
TRBJ2-1 | TRBV7-9 | . | . | CVSPRGSGNEQFF | TGTGTCAGCCCTCGGGGGAGTGGGAATGAGCAGTTCTTC
TRBJ2-7 | TRBV29-1 | . | few | CSVVGSKIYEQYF | TGCAGCGTTGTAGGGAGTAAAATCTACGAGCAGTACTTC
TRBJ2-5 | TRBV20-1 | TRBD2 | . | CSASGGKETQYF | TGCAGTGCTAGCGGGGGGAAGGAGACCCAGTACTTC
TRBJ2-1 | TRBV7-2 | TRBD1 | many | CASSLSYRQGRNEQFF | TGTGCCAGCAGCTTGAGTTATCGACAGGGTAGGAATGAGCAGTTCTTC
TRBJ2-1 | TRBV10-3 | TRBD2 | . | CAISGGLAAYNEQFF | TGTGCCATCAGTGGGGGACTAGCGGCATACAATGAGCAGTTCTTC
TRBJ1-2 | TRBV9 | . | . | CASSVADSFYGYTF | TGTGCCAGCAGCGTAGCTGACAGTTTCTATGGCTACACCTTC
TRBJ2-5 | TRBV20-1 | . | few | CSASLPGLKETQYF | TGCAGTGCTAGTTTACCAGGACTAAAAGAGACCCAGTACTTC